The rows below give T cell receptor beta chains drawn from one sample of a study of blood T cells in healthy people across ages. TCRdb re-analysed the 5' RACE reads in MiXCR, keeping a single row per CDR3 protein. The table has hundreds of thousands of distinct CDR3 sequences, about 56% seen once. The sequenced sample consisted of blood. These receptors came from a man aged 35-49 years in good health. The CDR3 runs from the conserved cysteine through the conserved F or W. D genes are given only for firm matches. Clone size, where shown, is once, few, many, or a class for clones that have expanded.

j_call	clone_size	cdr3_length	v_call	d_call	cdr3_aa	cdr3_nt
TRBJ1-4	once	16	TRBV27	NA	CASSLSLVSGNEKLFF	TGTGCCAGCAGTTTATCCCTCGTATCGGGTAATGAAAAACTGTTTTTT
TRBJ2-7	NA	15	TRBV10-2	NA	CASSERGGTDHEQYF	TGCGCCAGCAGTGAGAGGGGGGGAACCGACCACGAGCAGTACTTC
TRBJ2-3	NA	16	TRBV13	TRBD2	CASSSPSGPWEDTQYF	TGTGCCAGCAGCTCCCCTAGCGGCCCTTGGGAAGATACGCAGTATTTT
TRBJ2-3	NA	15	TRBV5-1	TRBD2	CASSLASSGRDTQYF	TGCGCCAGCAGCTTGGCGTCTAGCGGGCGGGATACGCAGTATTTT
TRBJ1-5	NA	14	TRBV27	NA	CASSFEYSNQPQHF	TGTGCCAGCAGTTTCGAGTATAGCAATCAGCCCCAGCATTTT
TRBJ2-3	NA	17	TRBV27	NA	CASSTSAGGYGTDTQYF	TGTGCCAGCAGCACCTCGGCTGGGGGTTACGGCACAGATACGCAGTATTTT
TRBJ2-3	NA	15	TRBV10-3	NA	CTTELNRAGTDTQYF	TGTACCACCGAACTTAACAGGGCGGGTACAGATACGCAGTATTTT
TRBJ1-5	few	12	TRBV7-9	NA	CASSLERGPQHF	TGTGCCAGCAGCTTAGAGCGCGGCCCCCAGCATTTT
TRBJ1-4	NA	12	TRBV28	NA	CASSSDWEKLFF	TGTGCCAGCAGCAGTGATTGGGAAAAACTGTTTTTT
TRBJ2-7	NA	18	TRBV11-2	TRBD2	CASSLDEVWGGSYNEQYF	TGTGCCAGCAGCTTAGATGAGGTTTGGGGGGGTTCCTACAATGAGCAGTACTTC
TRBJ2-1	few	16	TRBV5-1	NA	CASSLGLAENYNEQFF	TGCGCCAGCAGCTTGGGGTTAGCGGAGAACTACAATGAGCAGTTCTTC
TRBJ1-6	NA	15	TRBV28	TRBD1	CASSSGTGKNSPLHF	TGTGCCAGCAGTTCCGGGACAGGGAAGAATTCACCCCTCCACTTT
TRBJ2-6	few	15	TRBV27	NA	CASSLLAGGANVLTF	TGTGCCAGCAGTTTATTAGCCGGTGGGGCCAACGTCCTGACTTTC
TRBJ2-7	few	15	TRBV20-1	TRBD2	CSARVEAGVSYEQYF	TGCAGTGCTAGAGTGGAAGCGGGAGTGAGCTACGAGCAGTACTTC
TRBJ2-1	few	15	TRBV29-1	TRBD2	CSVDDGGRGYDEQFF	TGCAGCGTTGATGATGGCGGGAGGGGATACGATGAGCAGTTCTTC
TRBJ2-2	NA	15	TRBV11-2	TRBD2	CASSFVTGGQGELFF	TGTGCCAGCAGCTTTGTAACGGGGGGGCAAGGGGAGCTGTTTTTT
TRBJ1-6	few	11	TRBV2	NA	CASSEGSPLHF	TGTGCCAGCAGTGAAGGTTCACCCCTCCACTTT
TRBJ2-2	many	15	TRBV7-9	TRBD2	CASSLGGVNTGELFF	TGTGCCAGCAGCCTGGGGGGGGTGAACACCGGGGAGCTGTTTTTT
TRBJ2-6	NA	15	TRBV20-1	TRBD1	CSASRQGAGANVLTF	TGCAGTGCTAGCAGACAGGGGGCCGGGGCCAACGTCCTGACTTTC
TRBJ2-1	NA	11	TRBV29-1	NA	CSPTKGNEQFF	TGCAGCCCGACTAAGGGAAATGAGCAGTTCTTC
TRBJ1-5	NA	15	TRBV7-2	NA	CASSPVGGRGQPQHF	TGTGCCAGCAGCCCCGTAGGGGGTCGGGGCCAGCCCCAGCATTTT
TRBJ2-3	NA	13	TRBV12-3/TRBV12-4	NA	CASSRGRADTQYF	TGTGCCAGCTCGAGGGGGAGAGCAGATACGCAGTATTTT
TRBJ2-4	NA	17	TRBV6-1	NA	CASEYQDRFGPKNIQYF	TGTGCCTCCGAATACCAGGACAGATTTGGTCCCAAAAACATTCAGTACTTC
TRBJ1-1	NA	16	TRBV12-3/TRBV12-4	NA	CASPIGGAISNTEAFF	TGTGCCTCCCCCATTGGTGGGGCAATATCGAACACTGAAGCTTTCTTT
TRBJ2-3	NA	14	TRBV27	TRBD2	CASKWLAGADTQYF	TGTGCCAGCAAGTGGCTAGCGGGAGCAGATACGCAGTATTTT
TRBJ2-6	NA	15	TRBV6-5	NA	CASRITTSGANVLTF	TGTGCCAGCAGAATTACAACATCGGGGGCCAACGTCCTGACTTTC
TRBJ2-5	NA	13	TRBV6-5	NA	CASRFQDSETQYF	TGTGCCAGCAGGTTCCAAGACTCAGAGACCCAGTACTTC
TRBJ1-5	NA	16	TRBV7-8	NA	CASSSTDRSSNQPQHF	TGTGCCAGCAGCTCAACCGACAGATCTAGCAATCAGCCCCAGCATTTT
TRBJ1-2	NA	15	TRBV6-1	NA	CASSEAVAGSYGYTF	TGTGCCAGCAGTGAAGCTGTAGCAGGAAGCTATGGCTACACCTTC
TRBJ2-7	NA	15	TRBV14	TRBD2	CASSQDQGLYYEQYF	TGTGCCAGCAGCCAAGACCAGGGACTATACTACGAGCAGTACTTC
TRBJ1-2	NA	14	TRBV5-1	NA	CASSLLQGGYGYTF	TGCGCCAGCAGCTTGTTGCAGGGTGGCTATGGCTACACCTTC
TRBJ2-3	NA	16	TRBV4-3	NA	CASSLGMVFGTDTQYF	TGCGCCAGCAGCCTTGGTATGGTTTTCGGCACAGATACGCAGTATTTT
TRBJ1-2	NA	13	TRBV20-1	NA	CSASRGANYGYTF	TGCAGTGCTAGTCGGGGGGCTAACTATGGCTACACCTTC
TRBJ2-1	NA	12	TRBV7-9	TRBD2	CASSLTSDEQFF	TGTGCCAGCAGCCTGACTAGCGATGAGCAGTTCTTC
TRBJ2-7	NA	15	TRBV12-3/TRBV12-4	TRBD2	CASTISWEGGYEQYF	TGTGCCAGCACGATCTCATGGGAGGGCGGTTACGAGCAGTACTTC
TRBJ2-1	NA	13	TRBV2	NA	CASTVGRGSRRFF	NA
TRBJ2-3	NA	15	TRBV4-1	TRBD2	CASGTSGSGADTQYF	TGCGCCAGCGGGACTAGCGGGAGCGGGGCAGATACGCAGTATTTT
TRBJ1-1	NA	15	TRBV2	NA	CASRGWGGENTEAFF	TGTGCCAGCAGGGGGTGGGGTGGTGAGAACACTGAAGCTTTCTTT
TRBJ1-5	once	13	TRBV2	TRBD1	CASTGQWGQPQHF	TGTGCCAGCACGGGACAGTGGGGGCAGCCCCAGCATTTT
TRBJ2-1	NA	14	TRBV5-1	TRBD1	CASSSDRPSNEQFF	TGCGCCAGCAGCTCGGACAGGCCTTCTAATGAGCAGTTCTTC
TRBJ2-1	NA	13	TRBV24-1	NA	CATSQPLYNEQFF	TGTGCCACCAGTCAACCCCTCTACAATGAGCAGTTCTTC
TRBJ1-2	NA	17	TRBV6-6	NA	CASSQDGWGRANYGYTF	TGTGCCAGCAGCCAAGACGGCTGGGGACGTGCTAACTATGGCTACACCTTC
TRBJ1-2	NA	15	TRBV6-2/TRBV6-3	NA	CASTSGGGRNYGYTF	TGTGCCAGCACCTCGGGAGGTGGGAGGAACTATGGCTACACCTTC
TRBJ2-1	NA	17	TRBV7-2	TRBD2	CASSPWSAGGADNEQFF	TGTGCCAGCAGCCCCTGGTCCGCGGGAGGCGCCGACAATGAGCAGTTCTTC
TRBJ2-7	NA	13	TRBV6-2/TRBV6-3	NA	CASNPVGFGEQYF	TGTGCCAGTAACCCCGTCGGATTCGGCGAGCAGTACTTC
TRBJ2-7	few	16	TRBV4-2	NA	CASSQRLEGGSYEQYF	TGTGCCAGCAGCCAACGCCTTGAGGGGGGCTCCTACGAGCAGTACTTC
TRBJ2-3	NA	15	TRBV9	NA	CASSETGWGTDTQYF	TGTGCCAGCAGCGAGACGGGATGGGGCACAGATACGCAGTATTTT
TRBJ2-2	NA	13	TRBV28	NA	CASSTQVPGELFF	TGTGCCAGCAGTACCCAGGTCCCCGGGGAGCTGTTTTTT
TRBJ2-7	NA	13	TRBV10-3	NA	CAIHADKTYEQYF	TGTGCCATCCATGCGGACAAAACCTACGAGCAGTACTTC
TRBJ2-5	few	15	TRBV10-3	TRBD2	CAIRPSGGAQETQYF	TGTGCCATCAGACCTAGCGGGGGGGCCCAAGAGACCCAGTACTTC
TRBJ2-1	once	15	TRBV7-8	NA	CASSSFGGSYNEQFF	TGTGCCAGCAGCTCCTTTGGGGGGAGCTACAATGAGCAGTTCTTC
TRBJ2-3	NA	13	TRBV25-1	NA	CASGGDVTDTQYF	TGTGCCAGTGGCGGGGACGTCACAGATACGCAGTATTTT